Listed below are T cell receptor beta chains from one sample, sequenced in a study of post-analysis software for immune sequencing data. TCRdb reprocessed the PCR reads with MiXCR, giving one entry per CDR3 protein. Here the sample spans about 460,000 distinct CDR3 sequences, roughly 45% being singletons. What was sequenced was blood. The receptors come from a girl aged 5-17 years with multiple sclerosis. The CDR3 runs from the conserved cysteine through the conserved F or W. D genes are given only for firm matches. Size tells how often a clone was seen (once, few, many) or the class of an expanded clone, and some rows leave it out.

>TRBJ2-5|many|TRBV4-2|-
CASSQDRETQYF
TGTGCCAGCAGCCAAGATAGGGAGACCCAGTACTTC
>TRBJ2-6|few|TRBV24-1|-
CATSDWGPSGANVLTF
TGTGCCACCAGTGATTGGGGACCCTCTGGGGCCAACGTCCTGACTTTC
>TRBJ2-7|-|TRBV2|-
CASRVDRDEQYF
TGTGCCAGCAGGGTCGACAGAGACGAGCAGTACTTC
>TRBJ2-5|-|TRBV3-1|-
CASSQAQEETQYF
TGTGCCAGCAGCCAGGCCCAGGAAGAGACCCAGTACTTC
>TRBJ2-7|-|TRBV29-1|TRBD1
CSARDRAASEQYF
TGCAGCGCTAGAGACAGGGCAGCTAGTGAGCAGTACTTC
>TRBJ2-1|-|TRBV9|-
CASSVGPGSEQFF
TGTGCCAGCAGCGTAGGGCCAGGAAGTGAGCAGTTCTTC
>TRBJ2-3|-|TRBV7-3|TRBD2
CASSLPEAGGSTDTQYF
TGTGCCAGCAGCTTACCCGAAGCGGGAGGAAGCACAGATACGCAGTATTTT
>TRBJ2-4|few|TRBV7-7|-
CASSLGWRLAKNIQYF
TGTGCTAGCAGCTTAGGGTGGAGATTAGCCAAAAACATTCAGTACTTC
>TRBJ2-1|-|TRBV14|TRBD2
CASSPGLAGEQFF
TGTGCCAGCAGCCCGGGACTAGCGGGAGAGCAGTTCTTC
>TRBJ2-5|few|TRBV15|-
CATSRSRVGETQYF
TGTGCCACCAGCAGATCGCGAGTCGGGGAGACCCAGTACTTC